This T cell receptor beta chain was captured in a study of T cell changes during pregnancy in multiple sclerosis. Clones were read by immunoSEQ multiplex PCR, and TCRdb kept only the in-frame ones, dropping some. The repertoire holds under 85,000 clones, about nine tenths seen once, with 1.5% in the top ten. This CDR3 is built from 15 residues. Trimming took off 0 bases at V and 4 bases at J, with 12 bases between the two ends. Germline V lookup: CDR1 LGHNA, CDR2 YNFKEQ. Sequencing was performed on peripheral blood, taken in the third trimester of pregnancy. This receptor was identified in a female donor with multiple sclerosis, enrolled in a pregnancy study. The chain employs TRBV4-2 and TRBJ1-2; D is unclear. This chain's CDR3 is CASSQDLIPGYGYTF. The CDR3 DNA sequence: TGTGCCAGCAGCCAAGATCTGATCCCGGGCTATGGCTACACCTTC.